These 23 T cell receptor beta chains were all obtained from the same sample, sequenced in a study of blood T cells in healthy people across ages. Together with a sample-barcoded 5' primer, a J-beta primer mix was included in a second PCR lasting roughly 6 to 12 cycles. TCRdb reprocessed the 5' RACE reads via MiXCR and lists one record per CDR3 protein. The sample lists some 1,000,000 distinct CDR3 sequences; around 27% were seen once. This sample also belongs to another study, concerning T cells of mothers and their children.

The specimen sequenced was blood. The receptors were gathered from a girl aged 2-10 years in good health.

The V call is TRBV7-9, the J call TRBJ2-5; D is undetermined. The V and J ends lost 6 bases and 5 bases respectively, with 13 bases between them. The germline CDR1 and CDR2 sequences are SEHNR and FQNEAQ (reference sequence). This CDR3 is built from 13 residues. The CDR3 nucleotides read TGTGCCAGCAGGGAGACCTTAAGGGAGACCCAGTACTTC. It yields the protein CASRETLRETQYF. Based on the CDR3 plus reference TRBV7-9 and TRBJ2-5, the full variable domain is DTGVSQNPRHKITKRGQNVTFRCDPISEHNRLYWYRQTLGQGPEFLTYFQNEAQLEKSRLLSDRFSAERPKGSFSTLEIQRTEQGDSAMYLCASRETLRETQYFGPGTRLLVL.

The chain recombines TRBV12-3 or TRBV12-4 with TRBJ2-1, with TRBD2 matching 9 bases. This CDR3 is 19 amino acids long. V lost 1 base and J lost 4; bases outside the gene matches: 14. CDR3 loop: CASSLGASGITRGYNEQFF. CDR3 in DNA: TGTGCCAGCAGTTTAGGAGCTAGCGGGATCACACGGGGATACAATGAGCAGTTCTTC.

The rearrangement links TRBV7-3 to TRBJ2-1; 13 bases are shared with TRBD2. Unmatched junction bases numbered 7, after V lost 5 bases and J lost 6 bases. The CDR3 runs to 16 residues. Per the germline V gene, CDR1 is SGHTA and CDR2 is FQGTGA. Written as DNA, the CDR3 is TGTGCCAGCAGCCCCCCCGGACTAGCGGGAGCCAATGAGCAGTTCTTC. This encodes CASSPPGLAGANEQFF.

At least ten counts were recorded for this clonotype. The chain has TRBV28 and TRBJ2-7; 8 bases are shared with TRBD2. Germline V gene lookup returns CDR1 MDHEN and CDR2 SYDVKM. The CDR3 consists of 15 residues. The junction had 7 bases not matched to a gene; V was cut back by 3 bases and J by 3 bases. The CDR3 DNA follows: TGTGCCAGCAGTTTTGTGGCTAGCGGGTACTACGAGCAGTACTTC. The encoded protein is CASSFVASGYYEQYF.

This clonotype occurred a few times. One base away lies a much larger clone, so this may be a sequencing read error. The chain couples TRBV2 to TRBJ2-5; 7 nucleotides match TRBD2. Germline V lookup: CDR1 SNHLY, CDR2 FYNNEI. CDR3 length: 12 amino acids. CDR3 region: CASSPGLETRYF. The CDR3 DNA is TGTGCCAGCAGTCCCGGACTAGAGACCCGGTACTTC.

The chain employs TRBV2 and TRBJ2-1, with 7 positions matching TRBD1. With V trimmed by 0 bases and J by 8 bases, 1 base remained unmatched. The CDR3 has 13 residues. Germline V gene data show CDR1 as SNHLY and CDR2 as FYNNEI. The CDR3 DNA is TGTGCCAGCAGTGAAGCAGGGGGCGATGAGCAGTTCTTC. Its protein product is CASSEAGGDEQFF. The full variable domain, with the rest looked up from reference TRBV2 and TRBJ2-1, is EPEVTQTPSHQVTQMGQEVILRCVPISNHLYFYWYRQILGQKVEFLVSFYNNEISEKSEIFDDQFSVERPDGSNFTLKIRSTKLEDSAMYFCASSEAGGDEQFFGPGTRLTVL.

The CDR3 DNA reads TGTGCCAGCAGCTTAGGGCAGGGTGAAGTATCCTACGAGCAGTACTTC. Protein: CASSLGQGEVSYEQYF. The chain combines TRBV7-9 with TRBJ2-5; a weak D match, TRBD1 (5 bases). Judging by the DNA end, TRBJ2-7 fits better; the J call may be wrong. The CDR3 length is 16 residues. The germline V gene has CDR1 SEHNR and CDR2 FQNEAQ (reference sequence).

This chain joins TRBV28 and TRBJ2-7; no clear D. The CDR3 has 14 amino acids. V was clipped by 6 bases and J by 5 bases, with 17 bases between them. CDR1 is MDHEN and CDR2 is SYDVKM in the germline V gene. The CDR3 DNA reads TGTGCCAGCAGCCATAGAGCCACGAAAAACGAGCAGTACTTC. Amino acid sequence: CASSHRATKNEQYF. Combining the CDR3 with reference TRBV28 and TRBJ2-7 gives the whole variable domain DVKVTQSSRYLVKRTGEKVFLECVQDMDHENMFWYRQDPGLGLRLIYFSYDVKMKEKGDIPEGYSVSREKKERFSLILESASTNQTSMYLCASSHRATKNEQYFGPGTRLTVT.

The V call is TRBV7-8, the J call TRBJ2-5; D call uncertain. The CDR3 totals 14 residues. CDR1 and CDR2 from the germline V gene are SGHVS and FQNEAQ. V shed 5 bases and J shed 0 bases, with 10 bases lying between them. As DNA, the CDR3 is TGTGCCAGCAGCCTTTTCCTGGACCAAGAGACCCAGTACTTC. This encodes CASSLFLDQETQYF. The whole variable domain, filled in from reference TRBV7-8 and TRBJ2-5, reads GAGVSQSPRYKVAKRGQDVALRCDPISGHVSLFWYQQALGQGPEFLTYFQNEAQLDKSGLPSDRFFAERPEGSVSTLKIQRTQQEDSAVYLCASSLFLDQETQYFGPGTRLLVL.

In its sample, this clonotype was seen a few times. The chain couples TRBV5-8 to TRBJ1-4; D is unclear. Germline V lookup: CDR1 SGHTS, CDR2 YDEGEE. The CDR3 runs to 17 residues. The ends were cut back, 4 bases at V and 0 bases at J, with 16 bases in the middle. CDR3 nucleotide sequence: TGTGCCAGCAGCCCAGGACGGATTATTGCAACTAATGAAAAACTGTTTTTT. Its protein is CASSPGRIIATNEKLFF. Looking up the rest from reference TRBV5-8 and TRBJ1-4 gives the full variable domain: EAGVTQSPTHLIKTRGQQATLRCSPISGHTSVYWYQQALGLGLQFLLWYDEGEERNRGNFPPRFSGRQFPNYSSELNVNALELEDSALYLCASSPGRIIATNEKLFFGSGTQLSVL.

This clonotype was counted a few times. This chain uses TRBV9 with TRBJ2-4; D possibly corresponds to TRBD2 (6 bases). The germline V and J ends were trimmed by 4 bases and 6 bases, with 14 bases remaining between them. Germline V CDR1 and CDR2: SGDLS, YYNGEE. This CDR3 region has 14 residues. For the CDR3, the DNA is TGTGCCAGCAGCCCAAATCCGGGACTAAACATTCAGTACTTC. It codes for CASSPNPGLNIQYF.

This clonotype has a handful of counts. The chain is built from TRBV5-1 and TRBJ2-4; TRBD1 matches at 7 bases. Germline V gene sequence: CDR1 SGHRS, CDR2 YFSETQ. This CDR3 comprises 14 residues. The trim removed 2 bases at V and 5 bases at J, leaving 4 bases unmatched. The CDR3 DNA sequence: TGCGCCAGCAGCTTAAGGGGGCAAGAAAACATTCAGTACTTC. Protein product: CASSLRGQENIQYF.

This clonotype was seen repeatedly, ten times or more. The rearrangement links TRBV7-3 to TRBJ2-1; D remains unclear. This CDR3 has 12 residues. Germline V lookup: CDR1 SGHTA, CDR2 FQGTGA. Trimming removed 5 bases at V and 9 bases at J, with 11 bases between. The CDR3 region has the DNA TGTGCCAGCAGCCTTGGGCGTGGTGAGCAGTTCTTC. Protein: CASSLGRGEQFF. Full variable domain (remainder filled in from reference TRBV7-3 and TRBJ2-1): GAGVSQTPSNKVTEKGKYVELRCDPISGHTALYWYRQSLGQGPEFLIYFQGTGAADDSGLPNDRFFAVRPEGSVSTLKIQRTERGDSAVYLCASSLGRGEQFFGPGTRLTVL.

The table lists this clonotype with a few counts. The chain uses TRBV20-1 and TRBJ2-1, with TRBD1 as a possible D gene (5 bases). Germline lookup yields CDR1 DFQATT and CDR2 SNEGSKA (reference sequence). This CDR3 spans 14 amino acids. The germline V and J ends were trimmed by 3 bases and 4 bases, with 13 bases remaining between them. CDR3 nucleotide sequence: TGCAGTGCTAGTCAAATGGGGCCATACAATGAGCAGTTCTTC. Its protein product is CSASQMGPYNEQFF.

This clonotype appeared many times. V is TRBV4-3 and J is TRBJ1-5, with D unresolved. V gave up 0 bases and J gave up 7 bases, with 7 bases separating them. The CDR3 extends over 13 amino acids. The germline V gene has CDR1 LGHNA and CDR2 YSLEER. As DNA, the CDR3 is TGCGCCAGCAGCCAAGATGTAGGGCAGCCCCAGCATTTT. Protein product: CASSQDVGQPQHF.

The CDR3 sequence is CASSANGGVYEQYF. The CDR3 nucleotides are TGTGCCAGCAGCGCAAACGGGGGGGTATACGAGCAGTACTTC. The V call is TRBV7-2, the J call TRBJ2-7; TRBD2 matches at 8 bases. V lost 5 bases and J lost 4; bases outside the gene matches: 7. Germline values: CDR1 SGHTA, CDR2 FQGNSA. This CDR3 is 14 amino acids long.

The genes are TRBV7-3 and TRBJ2-7; D possibly corresponds to TRBD2 (5 bases). The CDR3 totals 15 residues. Between the trimmed V and J ends, which lost 3 bases and 0 bases, there was a span of 12 bases. CDR1 and CDR2 from the germline V gene are SGHTA and FQGTGA. CDR3 region: CASSFQVGVSYEQYF. Here the CDR3 DNA reads TGTGCCAGCAGCTTTCAGGTCGGGGTCTCCTACGAGCAGTACTTC. The full variable domain, with the rest looked up from reference TRBV7-3 and TRBJ2-7, is GAGVSQTPSNKVTEKGKYVELRCDPISGHTALYWYRQSLGQGPEFLIYFQGTGAADDSGLPNDRFFAVRPEGSVSTLKIQRTERGDSAVYLCASSFQVGVSYEQYFGPGTRLTVT.

The CDR3 here is CASSYRSDETQYF. As DNA, the CDR3 is TGTGCCAGCAGTTACCGGAGCGATGAGACCCAGTACTTC. The gene calls are TRBV6-5 and TRBJ2-5, with unresolved D. Germline V gives CDR1 MNHEY, CDR2 SVGAGI. This CDR3 is 13 amino acids long. V dropped 2 bases and J dropped 5 bases, with 9 bases sitting between them.

This clonotype has more than one count but fewer than ten. The V call is TRBV12-3 or TRBV12-4, the J call TRBJ2-1; D unresolved. The CDR3 contains 16 residues. The V gene lost 4 bases and the J gene lost 0 bases, with 13 bases spanning the gap. CDR3: CASSSRRPSSYNEQFF. As DNA, the CDR3 is TGTGCCAGCAGTTCTAGGCGCCCGAGCTCCTACAATGAGCAGTTCTTC.

This clonotype occurred a few times. The chain carries TRBV7-9 and TRBJ1-1; tentatively, D is TRBD1 (5 bases). The CDR3 is made up of 14 amino acids. V was pared by 5 bases and J by 4 bases, with 14 bases between. Germline V gives CDR1 SEHNR, CDR2 FQNEAQ (reference sequence). Written as DNA, the CDR3 is TGTGCCAGCAGCCAGGGCGGGTTTGGCACTGAAGCTTTCTTT. Translation: CASSQGGFGTEAFF.

The gene calls are TRBV12-3 or TRBV12-4 and TRBJ2-1, with 8 bases matching TRBD1. V gave up 3 bases and J gave up 7 bases; unmatched junction bases: 11. The CDR3 has 16 residues. CDR3 protein: CASSFSGGSFGNEQFF. CDR3 nucleotide sequence: TGTGCCAGCAGTTTTTCAGGGGGCAGTTTCGGGAATGAGCAGTTCTTC.

About this clonotype: Compared with germline, one end of the junction differs, possibly owing to a read error. The chain links TRBV7-7 to TRBJ2-5, with TRBD2 matching 8 bases. The CDR3 runs to 13 residues. Germline V CDR1 and CDR2: SSHAT, FNYEAQ (reference sequence). CDR3 sequence: CASSSVAGETQYF. In nucleotides, the CDR3 is TGTGCTAGCAGCTCAGTAGCGGGGGAGACCCAGTACTTC. Variable domain in full (rest from reference TRBV7-7 and TRBJ2-5): GAGVSQSPRYKVTKRGQDVTLRCDPISSHATLYWYQQALGQGPEFLTYFNYEAQPDKSGLPSDRFSAERPEGSISTLTIQRTEQRDSAMYRCASSSVAGETQYFGPGTRLLVL.

This clonotype was seen once. The gene calls are TRBV10-2 and TRBJ2-3, with a possible D match to TRBD1 (6 bases). CDR1 WSHSY and CDR2 SAAADI come from the germline V gene. The CDR3 is 12 residues long. Trimming took off 2 bases at V and 10 bases at J, with 10 bases between the two ends. The CDR3 region has the DNA TGCGCCAGCAGTGAGGCAGGGGCGCCGCAGTATTTT. It encodes CASSEAGAPQYF.